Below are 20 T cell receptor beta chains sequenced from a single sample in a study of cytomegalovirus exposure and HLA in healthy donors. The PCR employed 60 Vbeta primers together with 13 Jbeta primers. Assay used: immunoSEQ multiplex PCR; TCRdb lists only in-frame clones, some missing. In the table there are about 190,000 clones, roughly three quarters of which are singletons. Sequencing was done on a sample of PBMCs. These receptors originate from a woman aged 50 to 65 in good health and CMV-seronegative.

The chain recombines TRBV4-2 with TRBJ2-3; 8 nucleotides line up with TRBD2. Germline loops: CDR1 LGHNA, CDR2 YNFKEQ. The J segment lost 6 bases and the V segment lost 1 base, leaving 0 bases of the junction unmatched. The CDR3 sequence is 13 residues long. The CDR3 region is CASSQGLADTQYF. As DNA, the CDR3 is TGTGCCAGCAGCCAAGGACTAGCGGATACGCAGTATTTT.

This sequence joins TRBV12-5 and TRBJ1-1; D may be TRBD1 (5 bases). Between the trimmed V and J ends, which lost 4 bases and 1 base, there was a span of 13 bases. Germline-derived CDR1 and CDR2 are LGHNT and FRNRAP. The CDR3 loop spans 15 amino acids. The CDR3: CASGWGSKGNTEAFF. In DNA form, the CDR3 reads TGTGCTAGTGGTTGGGGCAGTAAGGGGAACACTGAAGCTTTCTTT.

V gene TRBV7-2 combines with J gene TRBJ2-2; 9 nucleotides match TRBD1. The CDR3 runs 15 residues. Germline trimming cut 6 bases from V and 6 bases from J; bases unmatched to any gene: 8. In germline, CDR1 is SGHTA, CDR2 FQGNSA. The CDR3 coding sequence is TGTGCCAGCAGTCCCCGACAGGGGGTGGCCGGGGAGCTGTTTTTT. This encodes CASSPRQGVAGELFF.

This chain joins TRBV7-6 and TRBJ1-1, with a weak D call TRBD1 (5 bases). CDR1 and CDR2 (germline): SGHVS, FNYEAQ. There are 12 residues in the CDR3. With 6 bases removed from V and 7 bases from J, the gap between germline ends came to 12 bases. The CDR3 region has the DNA TGTGCCAGCAGTAGCGGGGGATATGAAGCTTTCTTT. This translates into CASSSGGYEAFF.

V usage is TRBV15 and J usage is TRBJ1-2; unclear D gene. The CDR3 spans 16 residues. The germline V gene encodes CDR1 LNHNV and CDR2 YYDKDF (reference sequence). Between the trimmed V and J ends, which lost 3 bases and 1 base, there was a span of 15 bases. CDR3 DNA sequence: TGTGCCACCAGCAGGAGGTCTGAGCCTTTTAACTATGGCTACACCTTC. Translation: CATSRRSEPFNYGYTF. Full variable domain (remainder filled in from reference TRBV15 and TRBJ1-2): DAMVIQNPRYQVTQFGKPVTLSCSQTLNHNVMYWYQQKSSQAPKLLFHYYDKDFNNEADTPDNFQSRRPNTSFCFLDIRSPGLGDTAMYLCATSRRSEPFNYGYTFGSGTRLTVV.

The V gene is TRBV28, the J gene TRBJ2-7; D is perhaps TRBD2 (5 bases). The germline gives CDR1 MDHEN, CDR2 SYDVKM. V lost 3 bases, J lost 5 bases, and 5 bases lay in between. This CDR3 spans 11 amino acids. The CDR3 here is CASSFGNEQYF. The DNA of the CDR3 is TGTGCCAGCAGTTTCGGGAACGAGCAGTACTTC.

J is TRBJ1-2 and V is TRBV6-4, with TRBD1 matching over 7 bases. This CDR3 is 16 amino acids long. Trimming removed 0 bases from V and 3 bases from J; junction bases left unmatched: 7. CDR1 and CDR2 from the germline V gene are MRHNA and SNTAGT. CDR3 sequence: CASSDSMLQGDYGYTF. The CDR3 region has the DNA TGTGCCAGCAGTGACTCGATGCTTCAGGGGGACTATGGCTACACCTTC.

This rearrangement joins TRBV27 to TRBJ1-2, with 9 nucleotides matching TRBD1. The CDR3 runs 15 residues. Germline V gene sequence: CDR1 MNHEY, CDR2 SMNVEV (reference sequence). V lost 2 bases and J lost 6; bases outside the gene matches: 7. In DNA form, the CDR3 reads TGTGCCAGCAGTTTAAACACAGGGGGCGTCCATGGCTACACCTTC. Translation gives CASSLNTGGVHGYTF.

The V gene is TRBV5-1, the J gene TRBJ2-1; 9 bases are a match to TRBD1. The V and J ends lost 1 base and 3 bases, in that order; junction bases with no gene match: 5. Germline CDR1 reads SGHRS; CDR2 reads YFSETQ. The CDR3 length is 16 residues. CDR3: CASSLRQGVVYNEQFF. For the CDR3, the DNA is TGCGCCAGCAGCTTGAGACAGGGGGTAGTCTACAATGAGCAGTTCTTC.

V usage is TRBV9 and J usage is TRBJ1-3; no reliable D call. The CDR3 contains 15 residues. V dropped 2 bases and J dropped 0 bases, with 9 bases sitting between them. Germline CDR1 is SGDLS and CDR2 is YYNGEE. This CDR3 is CASSVNSLSGNTIYF. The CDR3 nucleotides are TGTGCCAGCAGCGTGAACAGCCTCTCTGGAAACACCATATATTTT.

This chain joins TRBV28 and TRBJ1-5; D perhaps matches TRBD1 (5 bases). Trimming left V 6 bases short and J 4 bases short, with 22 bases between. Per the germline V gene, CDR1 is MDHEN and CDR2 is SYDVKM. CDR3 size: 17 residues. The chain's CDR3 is CASSQPVAGRPNQPQHF. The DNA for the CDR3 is TGTGCCAGCAGCCAACCCGTTGCAGGGCGGCCAAATCAGCCCCAGCATTTT.

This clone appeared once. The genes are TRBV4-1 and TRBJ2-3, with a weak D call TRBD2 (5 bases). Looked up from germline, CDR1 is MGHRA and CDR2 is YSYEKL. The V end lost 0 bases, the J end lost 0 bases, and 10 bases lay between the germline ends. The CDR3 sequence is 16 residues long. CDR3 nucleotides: TGCGCCAGCAGCCAAGATGACTACACTAGCACAGATACGCAGTATTTT. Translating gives CASSQDDYTSTDTQYF.

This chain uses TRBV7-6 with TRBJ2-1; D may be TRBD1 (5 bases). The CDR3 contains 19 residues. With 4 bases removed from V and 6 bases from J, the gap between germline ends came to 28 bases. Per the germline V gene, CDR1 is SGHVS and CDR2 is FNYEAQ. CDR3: CASSSLTRHPLNQGNEQFF. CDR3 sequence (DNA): TGTGCCAGCAGCTCGCTAACACGTCATCCCCTAAATCAGGGCAATGAGCAGTTCTTC.

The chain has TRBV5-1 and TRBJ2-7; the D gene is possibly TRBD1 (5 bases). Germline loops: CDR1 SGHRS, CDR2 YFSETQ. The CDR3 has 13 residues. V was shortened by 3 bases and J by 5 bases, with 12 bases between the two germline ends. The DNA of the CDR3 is TGCGCCAGCAGCTGGTCCCAGGGTAACGAGCAGTACTTC. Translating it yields CASSWSQGNEQYF. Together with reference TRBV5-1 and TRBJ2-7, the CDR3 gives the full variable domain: KAGVTQTPRYLIKTRGQQVTLSCSPISGHRSVSWYQQTPGQGLQFLFEYFSETQRNKGNFPGRFSGRQFSNSRSEMNVSTLELGDSALYLCASSWSQGNEQYFGPGTRLTVT.

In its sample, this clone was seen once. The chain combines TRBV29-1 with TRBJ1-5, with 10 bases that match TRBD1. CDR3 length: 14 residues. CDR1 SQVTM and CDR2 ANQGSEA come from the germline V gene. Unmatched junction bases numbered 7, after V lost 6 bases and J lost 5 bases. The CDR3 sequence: CSVSGTGAHQPQHF. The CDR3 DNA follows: TGCAGCGTGTCCGGGACAGGGGCTCATCAGCCCCAGCATTTT.

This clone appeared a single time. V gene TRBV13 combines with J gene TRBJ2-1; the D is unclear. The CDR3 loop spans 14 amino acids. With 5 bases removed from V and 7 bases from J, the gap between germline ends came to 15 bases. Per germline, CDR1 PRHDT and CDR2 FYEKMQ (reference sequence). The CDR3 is CASSPPAAENEQFF. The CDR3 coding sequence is TGTGCCAGCAGCCCACCCGCGGCGGAGAATGAGCAGTTCTTC.

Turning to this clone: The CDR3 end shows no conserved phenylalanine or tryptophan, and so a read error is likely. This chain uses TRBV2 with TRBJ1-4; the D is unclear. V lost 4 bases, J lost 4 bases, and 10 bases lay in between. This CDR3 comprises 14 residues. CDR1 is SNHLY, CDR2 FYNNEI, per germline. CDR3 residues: CASSVTRVNEKLFL. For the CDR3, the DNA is TGTGCCAGCAGTGTTACTCGGGTTAATGAAAAACTGTTTTTG.

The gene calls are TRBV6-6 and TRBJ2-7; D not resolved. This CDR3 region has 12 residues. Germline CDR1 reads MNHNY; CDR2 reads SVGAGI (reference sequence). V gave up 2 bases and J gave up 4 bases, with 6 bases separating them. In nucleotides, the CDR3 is TGTGCCAGCAGTTACACTATTTACGAGCAGTACTTC. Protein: CASSYTIYEQYF.

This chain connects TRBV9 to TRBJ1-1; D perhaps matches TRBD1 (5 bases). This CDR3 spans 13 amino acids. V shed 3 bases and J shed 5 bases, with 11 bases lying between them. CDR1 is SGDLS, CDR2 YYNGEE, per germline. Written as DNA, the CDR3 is TGTGCCAGCAGCGCCATCCAGGGAACTGAAGCTTTCTTT. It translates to CASSAIQGTEAFF.

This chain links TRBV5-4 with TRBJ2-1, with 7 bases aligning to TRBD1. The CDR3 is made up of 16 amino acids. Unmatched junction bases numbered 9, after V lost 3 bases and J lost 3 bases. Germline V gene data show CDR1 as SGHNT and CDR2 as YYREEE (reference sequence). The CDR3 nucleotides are TGTGCCAGCAGCTCCCGGACAGGCCGCTACTACAATGAGCAGTTCTTC. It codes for CASSSRTGRYYNEQFF.